This TCR beta chain was captured by sequencing in a study of vaccination effects on CD4 cells after COVID-19. Clones were read by immunoSEQ multiplex PCR, and TCRdb kept only the in-frame ones, dropping some. The data contain roughly 46,000 clones, around 80% of them singletons. The length of the CDR3 is 13 residues. V lost 0 bases to trimming and J lost 16 bases; unmatched junction nucleotides: 7. Germline V gives CDR1 SGDLS, CDR2 YYNGEE. In the ViraFEST assay, antigen-specific CD4+ clonotypes were identified by expansion after peptide-pool stimulation. It was after nine to eleven days of culture that CD4+ T cells were isolated. Each participant received a vaccine that was either BNT162b2 or mRNA-1273, given as two doses. As regards this clone: What it recognizes is unknown.

This chain joins TRBV9 and TRBJ2-4; 10 bases line up with TRBD2. Here the sequenced sample was CD4+ T cells from PBMCs cultured with HCoV-OC43 spike peptides, taken after COVID-19 vaccination. The subset: HCoV-OC43 spike overlapping peptide pool stimulation. This TCR was recovered from a human donor who received a COVID-19 vaccine. CDR3 in amino acids: CASSVALAGDLYF. CDR3 DNA sequence: TGTGCCAGCAGCGTAGCCCTAGCGGGGGACCTCTACTTC.